Listed below are T cell receptor beta chains from one sample, sequenced in a study of technical replicates of blood from several donors. Here immunoSEQ multiplex PCR was the method, and the copy in TCRdb shows in-frame clones only, minus some. The sample holds under 90,000 clones, roughly 94% seen once. The sequencing sample was made of T cells isolated from PBMCs. The receptors come from a human donor in good health. Both conserved end residues are part of each CDR3. Each record gives: V gene, D gene, J gene, clone size, CDR3 protein, CDR3 DNA. The D gene is left open where the match is weak. Size values are once, few and many counts, or a class for expanded clones, and some rows have none.

TRBV7-8	TRBD2	TRBJ2-3	NA	CASSLLAVLTDTQYF	TGTGCCAGCAGCTTACTAGCGGTCCTCACAGATACGCAGTATTTT
TRBV2	TRBD1	TRBJ1-4	NA	CASRQQGIREKLFF	TGTGCCAGCAGGCAACAGGGGATCCGGGAAAAACTGTTTTTT
TRBV14	TRBD1	TRBJ1-1	NA	CASSSGQANTEAFF	TGTGCCAGCAGCTCGGGACAGGCGAACACTGAAGCTTTCTTT
TRBV7-6	TRBD2	TRBJ2-1	NA	CASSPGTSNEQFF	TGTGCCAGCAGCCCCGGGACTAGCAATGAGCAGTTCTTC
TRBV6-5	NA	TRBJ2-1	NA	CASSYDWGSSYNEQFF	TGTGCCAGCAGTTACGATTGGGGCAGCTCCTACAATGAGCAGTTCTTC
TRBV6-1	NA	TRBJ1-5	NA	CASSELWGPDQPQHF	TGTGCCAGCAGTGAACTATGGGGGCCGGATCAGCCCCAGCATTTT
TRBV13	TRBD1	TRBJ1-5	NA	CASSRQGSQPQHF	TGTGCCAGCAGCCGACAGGGGTCTCAGCCCCAGCATTTT
TRBV6-5	TRBD2	TRBJ2-3	NA	CASSYQTSGRLDTQYF	TGTGCCAGCAGTTACCAAACTAGCGGGAGGTTAGATACGCAGTATTTT
TRBV6-5	NA	TRBJ1-3	NA	CASIQPGAGNTIYF	TGTGCCAGCATACAACCGGGAGCAGGGAACACCATATATTTT
TRBV19	NA	TRBJ1-1	NA	CASRKSGMNTEAFF	TGTGCCAGTAGGAAGTCGGGGATGAACACTGAAGCTTTCTTT
TRBV11-1	TRBD1	TRBJ2-3	NA	CASSPSPTGGDTQYF	TGTGCCAGCAGCCCCTCCCCGACAGGGGGAGATACGCAGTATTTT
TRBV10-2	NA	TRBJ2-6	NA	CASTKNYQGNGANVLTF	TGCGCCAGCACCAAAAATTATCAGGGGAATGGGGCCAACGTCCTGACTTTC
TRBV19	NA	TRBJ1-2	NA	CASTLRYAGVTYGYTF	TGTGCCAGTACCCTCCGGTATGCAGGGGTGACCTATGGCTACACCTTC
TRBV6-5	TRBD2	TRBJ2-1	NA	CASSYRGGLDNEQFF	TGTGCCAGCAGTTACCGGGGGGGCCTCGACAATGAGCAGTTCTTC
TRBV5-1	TRBD2	TRBJ2-3	NA	CASSLGTSGSIVAQYF	TGCGCCAGCAGCTTGGGGACTAGCGGTTCCATAGTGGCGCAGTATTTT
TRBV6-5	NA	TRBJ2-1	NA	CASSYSSTTSEQFF	TGTGCCAGCAGTTACTCGAGTACTACCAGTGAGCAGTTCTTC
TRBV19	TRBD1	TRBJ1-1	NA	CASIRTGANTEAFF	TGTGCCAGTATCAGGACAGGGGCGAACACTGAAGCTTTCTTT
TRBV5-1	NA	TRBJ1-2	NA	CASSLMAGYGYTF	TGCGCCAGCAGCTTGATGGCGGGTTATGGCTACACCTTC
TRBV2	TRBD1	TRBJ1-5	NA	CASSPTGFSNQPQHF	TGTGCCAGCAGTCCGACAGGGTTCAGCAATCAGCCCCAGCATTTT
TRBV2	TRBD1	TRBJ2-7	NA	CASSPDRGVVFF	TGTGCCAGCAGCCCGGACAGGGGAGTAGTATTCTTC
TRBV28	NA	TRBJ1-3	NA	CASSSIGWVGLGNTIYF	TGTGCCAGCAGTTCAATTGGATGGGTGGGCTTGGGAAACACCATATATTTT
TRBV14	NA	TRBJ2-5	few	CASSLAKETQYF	TGTGCCAGCAGCCTAGCAAAAGAGACCCAGTACTTC
TRBV4-1	TRBD1	TRBJ2-7	once	CASSQGGTGGYEQYF	TGCGCCAGCAGCCAAGGAGGGACAGGGGGCTACGAGCAGTACTTC
TRBV30	NA	TRBJ2-5	NA	CAWSPYLLSDIETQYF	TGTGCCTGGAGTCCCTACCTCCTTAGCGATATCGAGACCCAGTACTTC
TRBV30	TRBD1	TRBJ1-4	few	CAWSAPGTGGEKLFF	TGTGCCTGGAGTGCCCCCGGGACAGGAGGGGAAAAACTGTTTTTT
TRBV11-2	NA	TRBJ2-1	NA	CASSPEIPGAKSAYNEQFF	TGTGCCAGCAGCCCCGAGATTCCGGGAGCGAAAAGTGCCTACAATGAGCAGTTCTTC
TRBV27	TRBD2	TRBJ2-5	NA	CASKGLAGGKETQYF	TGTGCCAGCAAGGGGCTAGCGGGGGGGAAGGAGACCCAGTACTTC
TRBV28	TRBD2	TRBJ2-1	NA	CASSVGLAGAGEKGRNEQFF	TGTGCCAGCAGCGTCGGACTAGCGGGAGCGGGGGAAAAAGGGCGCAATGAGCAGTTCTTC
TRBV6-6	NA	TRBJ1-2	once	CASSTLQGSLDYGYTF	TGTGCCAGCAGTACCCTACAGGGTTCGTTGGACTATGGCTACACCTTC
TRBV5-1	TRBD2	TRBJ2-1	NA	CASSLFVAGVRLDNEQFF	TGCGCCAGCAGCTTGTTTGTAGCGGGAGTCAGGCTCGACAATGAGCAGTTCTTC
TRBV10-2	NA	TRBJ1-1	NA	CASSVTTAYTEAFF	TGCGCCAGCAGTGTAACAACAGCTTACACTGAAGCTTTCTTT
TRBV12-1	NA	TRBJ2-7	NA	CASRTRTSGRIYEQYF	TGTGCCAGCAGAACCCGGACTAGCGGGAGGATCTACGAGCAGTACTTC
TRBV2	TRBD1	TRBJ2-7	NA	CASLGGAEYEQYF	TGTGCCTCCTTAGGGGGCGCAGAATACGAGCAGTACTTC
TRBV27	TRBD1	TRBJ2-7	NA	CASSLTGWLAEQYF	TGTGCCAGCAGTTTGACAGGGTGGCTCGCCGAGCAGTACTTC
TRBV4-1	NA	TRBJ2-7	NA	CASSQVDGDYEQYF	TGCGCCAGCAGCCAAGTGGACGGGGACTACGAGCAGTACTTC
TRBV5-1	NA	TRBJ1-1	NA	CASSLDQGWGTEAFF	TGCGCCAGCAGCTTGGATCAGGGATGGGGCACTGAAGCTTTCTTT
TRBV5-1	TRBD1	TRBJ1-5	NA	CASSPTSTGVNQPQHF	TGCGCCAGCAGCCCAACCTCGACAGGGGTCAATCAGCCCCAGCATTTT
TRBV2	NA	TRBJ1-1	NA	CASSGIWGLNTEAFF	TGTGCCAGCAGTGGAATCTGGGGCTTAAACACTGAAGCTTTCTTT
TRBV18	TRBD1	TRBJ2-7	NA	CASSPRQGGTPKYYEQYF	TGTGCCAGCTCACCGAGACAAGGGGGCACACCCAAATACTACGAGCAGTACTTC
TRBV30	TRBD1	TRBJ1-6	NA	CAWRQGARSPLHF	TGTGCCTGGAGACAGGGGGCTCGGTCACCCCTCCACTTT
TRBV5-1	TRBD1	TRBJ1-1	NA	CASNRDRVGNTEAFF	TGCGCCAGCAATCGGGACAGGGTCGGAAACACTGAAGCTTTCTTT
TRBV10-1	NA	TRBJ1-1	NA	CASSDQGLGTEAFF	TGCGCCAGCAGTGATCAGGGGCTGGGAACTGAAGCTTTCTTT
TRBV9	TRBD2	TRBJ2-7	once	CASSSGTSQQYF	TGTGCCAGCAGCTCCGGGACTAGTCAGCAGTACTTC
TRBV27	TRBD2	TRBJ2-6	once	CASSWGLAGSGANVLTF	TGTGCCAGCAGTTGGGGACTAGCGGGATCTGGGGCCAACGTCCTGACTTTC
TRBV5-1	NA	TRBJ2-7	few	CASSSGPGHGEQYF	TGCGCCAGCAGCTCAGGCCCGGGACACGGGGAGCAGTACTTC
TRBV7-9	NA	TRBJ2-5	NA	CASSLVQTGQETQYF	TGTGCCAGCAGCTTAGTACAGACGGGGCAAGAGACCCAGTACTTC
TRBV12-5	TRBD1	TRBJ2-7	NA	CASGFSAVLQGRALLEQYF	TGTGCTAGTGGTTTCTCAGCTGTCCTACAGGGGAGAGCGCTACTGGAGCAGTACTTC
TRBV2	TRBD1	TRBJ2-2	NA	CASSWTGQAGELFF	TGTGCCAGCAGTTGGACAGGGCAGGCCGGGGAGCTGTTTTTT
TRBV19	NA	TRBJ1-2	NA	CASRETYGYTF	TGTGCCAGCCGAGAGACTTATGGCTACACCTTC
TRBV6-1	NA	TRBJ2-7	NA	CASSAVGGAWYEQYF	TGTGCCAGCAGTGCTGTGGGAGGTGCCTGGTACGAGCAGTACTTC
TRBV4-1	TRBD1	TRBJ1-5	once	CASSQISIRDRGLTDQPQHF	TGCGCCAGCAGCCAGATTTCTATCCGGGACAGGGGGCTGACGGATCAGCCCCAGCATTTT
TRBV11-2	TRBD1	TRBJ2-7	once	CASSLGVLGTDYEQYF	TGTGCCAGCAGCTTAGGGGTTTTGGGGACAGACTACGAGCAGTACTTC
TRBV4-1	TRBD2	TRBJ2-7	NA	CASSREGAYEQYF	TGCGCCAGCAGCCGGGAGGGAGCCTACGAGCAGTACTTC